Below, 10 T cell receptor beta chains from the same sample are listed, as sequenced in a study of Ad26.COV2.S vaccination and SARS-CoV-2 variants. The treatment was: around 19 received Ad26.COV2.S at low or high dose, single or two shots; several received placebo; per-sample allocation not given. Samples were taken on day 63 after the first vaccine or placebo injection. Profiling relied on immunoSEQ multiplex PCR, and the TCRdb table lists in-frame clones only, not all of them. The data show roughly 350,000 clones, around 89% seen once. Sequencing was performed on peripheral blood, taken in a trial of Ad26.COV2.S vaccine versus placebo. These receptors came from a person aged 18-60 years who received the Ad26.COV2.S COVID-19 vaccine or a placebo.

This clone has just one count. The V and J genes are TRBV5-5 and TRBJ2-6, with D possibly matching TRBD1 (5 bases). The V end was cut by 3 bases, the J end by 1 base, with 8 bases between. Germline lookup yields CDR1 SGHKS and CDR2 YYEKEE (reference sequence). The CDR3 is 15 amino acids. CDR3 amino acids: CASSSGFSGANVLTF. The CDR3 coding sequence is TGTGCCAGCAGCTCAGGGTTTTCTGGGGCCAACGTCCTGACTTTC.

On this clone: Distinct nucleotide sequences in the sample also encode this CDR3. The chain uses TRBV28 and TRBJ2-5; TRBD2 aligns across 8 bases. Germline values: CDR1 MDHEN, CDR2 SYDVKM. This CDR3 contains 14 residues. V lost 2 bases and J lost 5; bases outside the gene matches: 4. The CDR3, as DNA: TGTGCCAGCAGTTTAGCGGGAGGTGGGGAGACCCAGTACTTC. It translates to CASSLAGGGETQYF.

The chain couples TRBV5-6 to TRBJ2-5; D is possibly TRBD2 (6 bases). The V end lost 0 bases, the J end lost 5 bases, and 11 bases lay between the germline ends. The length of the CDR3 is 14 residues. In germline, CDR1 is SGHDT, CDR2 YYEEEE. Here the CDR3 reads CASSLAAGPETQYF. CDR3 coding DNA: TGTGCCAGCAGCTTGGCGGCGGGGCCCGAGACCCAGTACTTC.

CDR3 bases: TGTGCCAGCAGCCCCGGACAGGTCATAAAAGCTTTCTTT. Protein: CASSPGQVIKAFF. The chain joins TRBV12-3 or TRBV12-4 to TRBJ1-1; 7 bases fit TRBD1. J gave up 9 bases and V 6 bases, and 10 bases lay outside the gene matches. The CDR3 loop spans 13 amino acids.

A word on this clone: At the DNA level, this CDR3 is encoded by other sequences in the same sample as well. The CDR3 DNA sequence: TGTGCCAGCAGCGTAGGAGGGGCTGGCAATCAGCCCCAGCATTTT. Translated: CASSVGGAGNQPQHF. V gene TRBV9 combines with J gene TRBJ1-5; possibly TRBD1 for D (5 bases). The germline gives CDR1 SGDLS, CDR2 YYNGEE. This CDR3 is built from 15 residues. Trimming took 0 bases from V and 2 from J, leaving 9 bases between them.

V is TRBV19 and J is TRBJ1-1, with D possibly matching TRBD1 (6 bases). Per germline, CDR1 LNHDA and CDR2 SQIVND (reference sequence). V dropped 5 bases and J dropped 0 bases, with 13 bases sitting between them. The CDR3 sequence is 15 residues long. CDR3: CASSPMDRLNTEAFF. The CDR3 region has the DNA TGTGCCAGTAGTCCGATGGACAGACTGAACACTGAAGCTTTCTTT. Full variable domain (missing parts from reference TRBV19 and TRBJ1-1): DGGITQSPKYLFRKEGQNVTLSCEQNLNHDAMYWYRQDPGQGLRLIYYSQIVNDFQKGDIAEGYSVSREKKESFPLTVTSAQKNPTAFYLCASSPMDRLNTEAFFGQGTRLTVV.

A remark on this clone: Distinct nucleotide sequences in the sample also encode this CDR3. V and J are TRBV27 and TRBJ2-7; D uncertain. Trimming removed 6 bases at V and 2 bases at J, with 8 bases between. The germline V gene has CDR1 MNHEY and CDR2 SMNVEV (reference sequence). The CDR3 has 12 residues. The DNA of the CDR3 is TGTGCCAGCAGGTCTGGGGCCTACGAGCAGTACTTC. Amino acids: CASRSGAYEQYF.

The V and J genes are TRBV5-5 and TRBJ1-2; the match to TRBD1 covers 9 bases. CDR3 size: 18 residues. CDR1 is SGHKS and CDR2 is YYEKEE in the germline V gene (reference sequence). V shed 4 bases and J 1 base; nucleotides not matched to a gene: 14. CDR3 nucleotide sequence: TGTGCCAGCAGCGCGGACAGGGGACCCTTCACTATTAACTATGGCTACACCTTC. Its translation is CASSADRGPFTINYGYTF.

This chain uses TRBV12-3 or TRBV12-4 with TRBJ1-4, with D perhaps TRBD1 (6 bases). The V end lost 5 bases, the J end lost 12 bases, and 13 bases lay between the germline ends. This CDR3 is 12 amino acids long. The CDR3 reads CASSQLQGELFF. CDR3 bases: TGTGCCAGCAGTCAACTACAGGGTGAACTGTTTTTT.

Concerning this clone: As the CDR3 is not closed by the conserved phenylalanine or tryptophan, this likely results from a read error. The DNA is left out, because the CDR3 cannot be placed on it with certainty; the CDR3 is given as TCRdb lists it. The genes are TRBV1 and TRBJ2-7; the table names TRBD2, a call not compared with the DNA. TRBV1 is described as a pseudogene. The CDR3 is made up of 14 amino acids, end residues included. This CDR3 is CTSSQDPNPGLAMP.